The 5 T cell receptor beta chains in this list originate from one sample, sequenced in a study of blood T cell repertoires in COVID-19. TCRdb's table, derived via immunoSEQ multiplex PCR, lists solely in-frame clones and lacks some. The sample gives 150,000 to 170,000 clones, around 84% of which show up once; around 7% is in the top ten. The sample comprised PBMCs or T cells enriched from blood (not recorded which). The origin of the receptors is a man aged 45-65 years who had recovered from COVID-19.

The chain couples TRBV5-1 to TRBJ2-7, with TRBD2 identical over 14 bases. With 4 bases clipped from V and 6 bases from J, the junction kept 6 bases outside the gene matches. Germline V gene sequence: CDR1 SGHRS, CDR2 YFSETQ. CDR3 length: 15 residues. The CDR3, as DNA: TGCGCCAGCAGCCCCGGACTAGCGGGGGGTAGCGAGCAGTACTTC. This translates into CASSPGLAGGSEQYF.

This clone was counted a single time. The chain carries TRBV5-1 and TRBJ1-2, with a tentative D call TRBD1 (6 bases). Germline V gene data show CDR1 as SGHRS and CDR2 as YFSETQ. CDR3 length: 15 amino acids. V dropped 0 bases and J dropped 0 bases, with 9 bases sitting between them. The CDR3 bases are TGCGCCAGCAGCTTGGGGGACATTTCTAACTATGGCTACACCTTC. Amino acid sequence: CASSLGDISNYGYTF. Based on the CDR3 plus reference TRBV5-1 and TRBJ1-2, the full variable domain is KAGVTQTPRYLIKTRGQQVTLSCSPISGHRSVSWYQQTPGQGLQFLFEYFSETQRNKGNFPGRFSGRQFSNSRSEMNVSTLELGDSALYLCASSLGDISNYGYTFGSGTRLTVV.

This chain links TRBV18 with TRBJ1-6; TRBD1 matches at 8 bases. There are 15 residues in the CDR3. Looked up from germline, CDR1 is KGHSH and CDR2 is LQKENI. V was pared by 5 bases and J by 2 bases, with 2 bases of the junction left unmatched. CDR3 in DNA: TGTGCCAGCTCAGAGACAGGGGCCTATAATTCACCCCTCCACTTT. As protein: CASSETGAYNSPLHF.

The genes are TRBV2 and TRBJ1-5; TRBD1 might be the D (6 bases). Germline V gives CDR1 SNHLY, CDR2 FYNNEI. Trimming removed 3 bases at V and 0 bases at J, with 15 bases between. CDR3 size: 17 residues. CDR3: CASSEWGLGYSNQPQHF. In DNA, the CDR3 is TGTGCCAGCAGTGAGTGGGGGCTTGGATATAGCAATCAGCCCCAGCATTTT.

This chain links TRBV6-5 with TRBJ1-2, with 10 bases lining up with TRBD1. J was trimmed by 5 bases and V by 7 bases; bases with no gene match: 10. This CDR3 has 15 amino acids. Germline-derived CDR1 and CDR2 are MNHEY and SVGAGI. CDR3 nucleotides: TGTGCCAGCACCCCGCCCGCGGGACAGGGGTATGGCTACACCTTC. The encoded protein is CASTPPAGQGYGYTF.